This is a list of T cell receptor beta chains from one sample in a study of response to subunit inactivated influenza vaccine. One entry per CDR3 protein, called by TCRdb with MiXCR from the RT-PCR reads. This table holds about 170,000 distinct CDR3 sequences, about 10% found once. The sample in question was CD8+ T cells sorted from PBMCs, obtained 23 to 25 months after vaccination. Receptor source: a man between 50 and 75 years old who received an inactivated influenza vaccine. Each CDR3 is given with its conserved first and last residue. A D gene is named only where the DNA matches it firmly. Part of the rows lack a size; the others show once, few, many or a class for expanded clones.

V gene	J gene	D gene	clone size	CDR3 protein	CDR3 DNA
TRBV5-1	TRBJ2-1	.	few	CASSLTLGAAYNEQFF	TGCGCCAGCAGCTTGACCCTCGGGGCGGCCTACAATGAGCAGTTCTTC
TRBV11-2	TRBJ1-5	.	many	CASSSGPDNYQPQHF	TGTGCCAGCAGCTCAGGGCCGGATAACTATCAGCCCCAGCATTTT
TRBV7-8	TRBJ2-1	TRBD2	few	CASSLLPSSGYNEQFF	TGTGCCAGCAGCTTACTTCCGTCTAGCGGTTACAATGAGCAGTTCTTC
TRBV4-3	TRBJ2-7	.	few	CASSQGFGLAVYEQYF	TGCGCCAGCAGCCAAGGGTTTGGCTTAGCGGTCTACGAGCAGTACTTC
TRBV11-1	TRBJ2-1	TRBD1	many	CASSYRDSTYNEQFF	TGTGCCAGCAGCTACCGGGACAGTACCTACAATGAGCAGTTCTTC
TRBV19	TRBJ1-5	.	medium-sized	CASTDSYQPQHF	TGTGCCAGTACCGATTCGTATCAGCCCCAGCATTTT
TRBV9	TRBJ2-3	TRBD2	.	CASSLRWGEGLPSDTQYF	TGTGCCAGCAGCCTCCGTTGGGGGGAGGGCCTTCCGTCAGATACGCAGTATTTT
TRBV28	TRBJ2-6	.	few	CASSFTLSSGANVLTF	TGTGCCAGCAGTTTCACCCTTAGTTCAGGGGCCAACGTCCTGACTTTC
TRBV29-1	TRBJ2-1	.	many	CSVEGTYPPNEQFF	TGCAGCGTAGAAGGGACATACCCCCCGAATGAGCAGTTCTTC
TRBV29-1	TRBJ2-7	TRBD2	.	CSVAPGLADYEQYF	TGCAGCGTTGCTCCGGGACTAGCCGACTACGAGCAGTACTTC